The sequence of this T cell receptor (beta chain) was determined in a study of blood T cell repertoires in COVID-19. On the study more broadly: Acute and convalescent COVID-19 samples came from the United States, Italy and Spain.

Deletions cut 2 bases from V and 2 bases from J, with 10 bases between. Germline-derived CDR1 and CDR2 are SGHTA and FQGNSA. The CDR3 is 15 residues long. Cohort placement rested on clinical history that participants reported themselves. It was within 2 weeks before study entry that exposed participants met a COVID-19 case. As originally analysed: Estimation of nucleated cell counts was performed using reference gene primer amplification. The table came from immunoSEQ multiplex PCR; TCRdb's copy has only in-frame clones and leaves some out. The V and J calls and the clone size are those of that table, but D and trimming were determined from the DNA. The sample yields about 320,000 clones, 90% to 95% seen once.

The TCR originated in a woman in her twenties or thirties who had been exposed to COVID-19. Sequences were obtained from PBMCs or T cells enriched from blood (not recorded which). The chain links TRBV7-2 to TRBJ1-3; the D is unclear. The CDR3 DNA follows: TGTGCCAGCAGCTTATTACTAGGAACTGGAAACACCATATATTTT. Translating gives CASSLLLGTGNTIYF.